This T cell receptor (beta chain) came from a study of neoadjuvant anti-PD-1 for oral cavity cancer. The germline gives CDR1 SNHLY, CDR2 FYNNEI. This CDR3 region has 17 residues. V dropped 0 bases and J dropped 3; count of bases not matched to a gene: 6. The table came from immunoSEQ multiplex PCR; TCRdb's copy has only in-frame clones and leaves some out. The sample includes over 25,000 clones, almost 80% of them seen just once. Time point defined: after neoadjuvant nivolumab, at surgical resection. This clone was detected once. The source of this sequence is a person between 40 and 85 years old with oral cavity squamous cell carcinoma. The V call is TRBV2, the J call TRBJ2-7, with 12 bases that match TRBD2. This specimen was PBMCs, taken after nivolumab (anti-PD-1) treatment. The CDR3 loop is CASSEALLTSGGYEQYF. The DNA for the CDR3 is TGTGCCAGCAGTGAAGCCCTTCTGACTAGCGGGGGCTACGAGCAGTACTTC.